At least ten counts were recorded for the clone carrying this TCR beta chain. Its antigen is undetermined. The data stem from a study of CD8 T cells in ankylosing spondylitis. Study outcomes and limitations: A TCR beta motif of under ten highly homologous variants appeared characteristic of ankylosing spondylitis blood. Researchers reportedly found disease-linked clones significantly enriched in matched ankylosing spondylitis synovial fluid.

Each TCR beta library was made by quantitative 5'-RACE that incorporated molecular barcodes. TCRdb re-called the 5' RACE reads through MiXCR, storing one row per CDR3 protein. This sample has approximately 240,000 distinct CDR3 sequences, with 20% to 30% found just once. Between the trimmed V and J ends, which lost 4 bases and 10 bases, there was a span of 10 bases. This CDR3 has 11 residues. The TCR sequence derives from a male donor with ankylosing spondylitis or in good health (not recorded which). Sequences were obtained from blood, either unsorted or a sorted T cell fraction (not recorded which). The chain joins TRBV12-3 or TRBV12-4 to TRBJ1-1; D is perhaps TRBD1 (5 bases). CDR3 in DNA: TGTGCCAGCAGTTCAGGGTTGTCAGCTTTCTTT. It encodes CASSSGLSAFF.